This T cell receptor (beta chain) appears in the sequencing data of a study of blood T cell repertoires in COVID-19. As for the study in general: Sources were T cells, B-cell-depleted T cells, or PBMCs; the material itself was cDNA or gDNA.

In this sample, this clone turned up a few times. In assigning cohorts, the study relied on participant-reported clinical history. The germline V gene has CDR1 SQVTM and CDR2 ANQGSEA. The CDR3 sequence is 14 residues long. The trim removed 1 base at V and 0 bases at J, leaving 1 base unmatched. Sequencing used immunoSEQ multiplex PCR; TCRdb keeps in-frame clones, though not all of them. The sample consists of about 350,000 clones, 88% of them appearing once. Sequencing was done on a sample of PBMCs or T cells enriched from blood (not recorded which). The source of this sequence is a woman in her twenties or thirties who had been exposed to COVID-19. The rearrangement joins TRBV29-1 to TRBJ2-7; 9 bases map to TRBD1. The DNA for the CDR3 is TGCAGCGTTGAAGCACAGGGGGCCTCCTACGAGCAGTACTTC. It codes for CSVEAQGASYEQYF.